This T cell receptor beta chain was captured in a study of T cells after yellow fever vaccination. Study results and limitations: Repertoires sorted by FACS could include abundant clonotypes that are contaminants from the bulk population. Clonotype sharing between CD4 and CD8 compartments was small.

There are many counts of this clonotype. What it recognizes is unknown. Conversion of TCR transcripts into cDNA relied on 5'RACE template switching, which added a universal primer site and UMIs. MiXCR, applied by TCRdb to the 5' RACE reads, yields one record per CDR3 protein. The repertoire holds about 29,000 distinct CDR3 sequences, with about 5% as singletons. This TCR was recovered from a young man who received the YFV17D yellow fever vaccine. This specimen was CD8+ T cells sorted from PBMCs, taken 10 days after the yellow fever booster vaccination.

The CDR3 loop is CASTPGVGPVEQFF. The DNA of the CDR3 is TGCGCCAGCACCCCCGGGGTGGGGCCGGTTGAGCAGTTCTTC. This chain links TRBV4-3 with TRBJ2-1, with D perhaps assigned TRBD1 or TRBD2 (5 bases each). V dropped 7 bases and J dropped 9 bases, with 19 bases sitting between them. The CDR3 spans 14 residues. In germline, CDR1 is LGHNA, CDR2 YSLEER.